These 17 T cell receptor beta chains originate from one sample sequenced in a study of T cell repertoires in cytomegalovirus infection (dated by TCRdb to the late 2010s). Reads for this sample came from an Illumina HiSeq 1500. TCRdb's own reprocessing of the public reads used fastp at Q25 and MiXCR and kept productive beta chains. Rows matching on CDR3 protein sequence are summarized as one entry with the most common DNA and genes. In all, the sample holds roughly 920,000 distinct CDR3 sequences, and around a third of those were seen once. The ten largest clones add up to over 12% of the sample. These receptors' antigens are unknown. The sample's treatment or condition, from its label and the paper: in vitro stimulation with specific CMV peptide epitopes to enrich CMV-specific T cells. Here the sequenced sample was cultured CD8+ T cells from PBMCs, taken from culture after CMV antigen stimulation. The receptors originated from a human donor in good health (CMV status not recorded). Some clones in this sample may be carry-over from other donors' samples.

This clonotype has a handful of counts. Written as DNA, the CDR3 is TGTGCCAGCAGCCCGCGGACAAATGATCAAGAGACCCAGTACTTC. Its translation: CASSPRTNDQETQYF. The chain joins TRBV13 to TRBJ2-5; a possible D gene is TRBD1 (5 bases). Germline V gene data show CDR1 as PRHDT and CDR2 as FYEKMQ (reference sequence). The CDR3 spans 15 residues. Deletions cut 5 bases from V and 2 bases from J, with 15 bases between.

The CDR3, as DNA: TGCGCCAGCAGCCAAAGTCTAGAGACAGTCTATGGCTACACCTTC. Translated: CASSQSLETVYGYTF. The rearrangement links TRBV4-1 to TRBJ1-2, with a tentative D call TRBD1 (5 bases). The CDR3 runs to 15 residues. Germline values: CDR1 MGHRA, CDR2 YSYEKL. V was shortened by 2 bases and J by 4 bases, with 14 bases between the two germline ends.

This clonotype was detected a few times. The V gene is TRBV4-3, the J gene TRBJ1-2, with D possibly being TRBD1 (6 bases). The CDR3 contains 16 residues. From germline, CDR1 is LGHNA and CDR2 YSLEER. Deletions cut 3 bases from V and 7 bases from J, with 21 bases between. CDR3 sequence reads: CASSHGGGPLPFGYTF. The CDR3 DNA is TGCGCCAGCAGCCACGGAGGGGGACCTCTCCCCTTTGGCTACACCTTC.

V gene TRBV6-1 combines with J gene TRBJ1-2; no reliable D call. Trimming pared 5 bases from V and 4 bases from J, leaving 14 bases between. Germline CDR1 and CDR2: MNHNS and SASEGT. CDR3 length: 14 residues. The CDR3 region has the DNA TGTGCCAGCAGTTACGACGGGATTCCCTATGGCTACACCTTC. It encodes CASSYDGIPYGYTF.

Of note for this clonotype: At one end the junction does not follow the germline gene, possibly because of a read error. The genes are TRBV12-3 or TRBV12-4 and TRBJ1-1, with 9 bases aligning to TRBD1. This CDR3 has 15 amino acids. The chain's CDR3 is CANSAGQGMNTEAFF. As DNA, the CDR3 is TGTGCCAACAGTGCGGGACAGGGAATGAACACTGAAGCTTTCTTT.

Only a few counts were recorded for this clonotype. V is TRBV12-5 and J is TRBJ2-3; no firm D call. Germline V gene lookup returns CDR1 LGHNT and CDR2 FRNRAP. The CDR3 covers 12 residues. V lost 5 bases to trimming and J lost 6 bases, with 9 bases between them. The CDR3 sequence: CASGATSDTQYF. In DNA, the CDR3 is TGTGCTAGTGGTGCCACCTCCGATACGCAGTATTTT. The full variable domain, completed using reference TRBV12-5 and TRBJ2-3, is DARVTQTPRHKVTEMGQEVTMRCQPILGHNTVFWYRQTMMQGLELLAYFRNRAPLDDSGMPKDRFSAEMPDATLATLKIQPSEPRDSAVYFCASGATSDTQYFGPGTRLTVL.

The rearrangement links TRBV9 to TRBJ2-1; D is possibly TRBD1 or TRBD2 (7 bases each). V was trimmed by 0 bases and J by 5 bases, leaving 12 bases between them. The CDR3 has 15 residues. The V gene's germline CDR1 is SGDLS and CDR2 YYNGEE. CDR3 sequence reads: CASSVGAGGDNEQFF. The CDR3 DNA sequence: TGTGCCAGCAGCGTAGGGGCAGGGGGGGACAATGAGCAGTTCTTC.

V usage is TRBV6-1 and J usage is TRBJ1-5; the D is unclear. V was clipped by 8 bases and J by 4 bases, with 9 bases between them. Looked up from germline, CDR1 is MNHNS and CDR2 is SASEGT. The CDR3 runs 12 residues. CDR3 bases: TGTGCCAGCCCGGAGGGTAATCAGCCCCAGCATTTT. This gives the protein CASPEGNQPQHF.

This clonotype has a count of ten or more. The J gene is TRBJ2-5, the V gene TRBV7-8, with D maybe TRBD1 (5 bases). Trimming took 3 bases from V and 7 from J, leaving 9 bases between them. This CDR3 comprises 12 residues. Germline assignment: CDR1 SGHVS and CDR2 FQNEAQ. The CDR3 DNA reads as TGTGCCAGCAGCTTGGACAAGGTGACCCAGTACTTC. Translating it yields CASSLDKVTQYF. The variable domain in full, completed from reference TRBV7-8 and TRBJ2-5, reads GAGVSQSPRYKVAKRGQDVALRCDPISGHVSLFWYQQALGQGPEFLTYFQNEAQLDKSGLPSDRFFAERPEGSVSTLKIQRTQQEDSAVYLCASSLDKVTQYFGPGTRLLVL.

The V gene is TRBV6-5, the J gene TRBJ1-6, with a tentative D call TRBD1 (5 bases). There are 14 residues in the CDR3. Germline loops: CDR1 MNHEY, CDR2 SVGAGI. Trimming took off 6 bases at V and 7 bases at J, with 13 bases between the two ends. The CDR3 DNA reads as TGTGCCAGCAGGAGAGACAGCAAAAATTCACCCCTCCACTTT. Protein: CASRRDSKNSPLHF.

This chain links TRBV27 with TRBJ2-5; D may be TRBD2 (5 bases). The germline V gene encodes CDR1 MNHEY and CDR2 SMNVEV (reference sequence). The CDR3 consists of 17 residues. V lost 6 bases and J lost 5, with 25 bases in between. CDR3 sequence (DNA): TGTGCCAGCAGAGAGCAGTTTGGCGGGCGAGCAGAGGAGACCCAGTACTTC. Its translation: CASREQFGGRAEETQYF.

The chain employs TRBV6-5 and TRBJ2-3; D not resolved. Germline lookup yields CDR1 MNHEY and CDR2 SVGAGI. With 5 bases removed from V and 2 bases from J, the gap between germline ends came to 8 bases. The CDR3 runs to 13 residues. CDR3 DNA sequence: TGTGCCAGCAGTATCCACCACACAGATACGCAGTATTTT. Protein: CASSIHHTDTQYF.

This clonotype has more than one count but fewer than ten. CDR3 protein: CASSLEGYLAEAFF. CDR3 sequence (DNA): TGTGCCAGCAGCCTTGAGGGGTATTTAGCTGAAGCTTTCTTT. J is TRBJ1-1 and V is TRBV14; D perhaps matches TRBD1 (5 bases). CDR1 and CDR2 (germline): SGHDN, FVKESK. CDR3 length equals 14 residues. V lost 4 bases and J lost 6, with 15 bases in between.

The chain recombines TRBV6-1 with TRBJ2-5; TRBD1 matches 9 bases. J gave up 2 bases and V 5 bases, and 9 bases lay outside the gene matches. The CDR3 has 16 amino acids. Germline CDR1 MNHNS, CDR2 SASEGT. Here the CDR3 reads CASSLDRGAPQETQYF. The DNA for the CDR3 is TGTGCCAGCAGTCTCGACAGGGGGGCACCTCAAGAGACCCAGTACTTC.

The chain joins TRBV27 to TRBJ2-7, with TRBD1 matching over 8 bases. This CDR3 is 12 amino acids long. The junction had 4 bases not matched to a gene; V was cut back by 8 bases and J by 4 bases. Looked up from germline, CDR1 is MNHEY and CDR2 is SMNVEV (reference sequence). The CDR3 spells CASGQGHYEQYV. The CDR3 DNA sequence: TGTGCCAGCGGACAGGGACATTACGAGCAGTACGTC.

This clonotype was detected once. The chain uses TRBV11-1 and TRBJ2-3, with 9 bases identical to TRBD2. The trim removed 5 bases at V and 8 bases at J, leaving 8 bases unmatched. This CDR3 is built from 14 residues. CDR1 and CDR2 from the germline V gene are SGHAT and FQDESV (reference sequence). This CDR3 reads CASSLAGGGGTQYF. The CDR3 DNA follows: TGTGCCAGCAGCCTGGCGGGAGGGGGGGGTACGCAGTATTTT.

The V gene is TRBV4-2, the J gene TRBJ2-3; D is perhaps TRBD1 or TRBD2 (7 bases each). Trimming pared 1 base from V and 3 bases from J, leaving 20 bases between. CDR3 size: 18 residues. In germline, CDR1 is LGHNA, CDR2 YNFKEQ. CDR3 sequence reads: CASSQAAQGGGQTDTQYF. CDR3 DNA: TGTGCCAGCAGCCAAGCAGCTCAGGGGGGGGGCCAGACAGATACGCAGTATTTT.